These 7 T cell receptor beta chains share one sample of origin, sequenced in a study of regulatory T cells in long-lasting Graves disease. Building of the TCR beta libraries involved iRepertoire HTBI primers and Arm-PCR of CDR3 regions. Each CDR3 protein gets one entry after TCRdb re-called the multiplex PCR reads with MiXCR. The repertoire consists of over 450,000 distinct CDR3 sequences, with 9.5% to 15% occurring once and the leading ten covering roughly 9.3%. Time point meaning: newly diagnosed GD, antithyroid drugs for less than 3 months. PBMC RNA was the source of the TCR library. These same data were also listed under a study on T cells in Graves' hyperthyroidism and ophthalmopathy.

Source: peripheral blood mononuclear cells (PBMCs), taken at new diagnosis, from a patient treated with antithyroid drugs. The receptors stem from a young woman with Graves disease.

The chain combines TRBV25-1 with TRBJ1-2; no clear D gene. The germline V and J ends were trimmed by 1 base and 2 bases, with 2 bases remaining between them. The CDR3 contains 12 residues. Germline loops: CDR1 MGHDK, CDR2 SYGVNS. The CDR3 loop reads CASSESNYGYTF. DNA of the CDR3: TGTGCCAGCAGTGAATCCAACTATGGCTACACCTTC.

In the case of this clonotype: A clone one base away is much larger, so this may be a read error. The chain carries TRBV30 and TRBJ1-1, with no clear D. Germline V gene data show CDR1 as GTSNPN and CDR2 as SVGIG (reference sequence). This CDR3 spans 13 amino acids. CDR3 coding DNA: TGTGCCTGGAGTGGACAATCGAACACTGAAGCTTCCTTT. It translates to CAWSGQSNTEASF.

In this sample, this clonotype turned up a few times. The rearrangement uses TRBV4-1 and TRBJ1-1; D gene uncertain. V lost 4 bases and J lost 1, with 13 bases in between. Germline lookup yields CDR1 MGHRA and CDR2 YSYEKL. The CDR3 sequence is 15 residues long. CDR3 nucleotides: TGCGCCAGCAGCCCGTACACAATCACGAACACTGAAGCTTTCTTT. Translation: CASSPYTITNTEAFF.

This clonotype was recorded at least ten times. The chain is built from TRBV27 and TRBJ1-2; 8 nucleotides align to TRBD1. Germline loops: CDR1 MNHEY, CDR2 SMNVEV (reference sequence). This CDR3 has 15 residues. J gave up 2 bases and V 3 bases, and 5 bases lay outside the gene matches. The CDR3 DNA reads as TGTGCCAGCAGTTTCCGACAGGGGAAAAACTATGGCTACACCTTC. It codes for CASSFRQGKNYGYTF.

This clonotype was seen many times. This rearrangement joins TRBV6-1 to TRBJ2-1; 9 bases are shared with TRBD2. The CDR3 consists of 14 residues. Germline loops: CDR1 MNHNS, CDR2 SASEGT. The V and J ends lost 4 bases and 2 bases, in that order; junction bases with no gene match: 0. As DNA, the CDR3 is TGTGCCAGCAGTGGACTAGCGGCCTACAATGAGCAGTTCTTC. Its protein product is CASSGLAAYNEQFF.

This clonotype occurred once. The chain uses TRBV4-3 and TRBJ2-3; D call uncertain. V lost 1 base to trimming and J lost 2 bases, with 10 bases between them. Germline V gene data show CDR1 as LGHNA and CDR2 as YSLEER. The CDR3 consists of 15 residues. Here the CDR3 DNA reads TGCGCCAGCAGCCAAGGAAGATGGCTCACAGATACGCAGTATTTT. Its translation: CASSQGRWLTDTQYF.

The chain carries TRBV28 and TRBJ1-2; 7 bases agree with TRBD1. After removal of 3 bases from V and 2 bases from J, the junction contained 9 bases not matched to a gene. CDR3 size: 16 residues. The V gene's germline CDR1 is MDHEN and CDR2 SYDVKM. Here the CDR3 DNA reads TGTGCCAGCAGTTTGGCCGGGACAGCGTCAAACTATGGCTACACCTTC. Protein sequence: CASSLAGTASNYGYTF.